These T cell receptor beta chains were read from a single sample in a study of blood T cell repertoires in COVID-19. Clones were sequenced by immunoSEQ multiplex PCR, and TCRdb holds only the in-frame ones, with some missing. The data contain approximately 300,000 clones, 89% of them singletons. What was sequenced was peripheral blood. Source of these receptors: a woman between 25 and 40 years old with COVID-19, enrolled during active disease. Both conserved end residues are part of each CDR3. Fields, in order: clone size, V gene, J gene, D gene, CDR3 DNA, CDR3 protein. D genes are given only for firm matches. Part of the rows lack a size; the others show once, few, many or a class for expanded clones.

.,TRBV4-1,TRBJ2-2,.,TGCGCCAGCAGCCAAGAGCACAGGAACACCGGGGAGCTGTTTTTT,CASSQEHRNTGELFF
.,TRBV4-1,TRBJ2-4,TRBD2,TGCGCCAGCAGCCACATCCTAGCGGGGGCAAAAAACATTCAGTACTTC,CASSHILAGAKNIQYF
.,TRBV19,TRBJ2-7,TRBD1,TGTGCGACAGGGATCTGGAGCGAGCAGTACTTC,CATGIWSEQYF
.,TRBV9,TRBJ2-1,TRBD1,TGTGCCAGCAGCGTGGGGGACAGCTACAATGAGCAGTTCTTC,CASSVGDSYNEQFF
once,TRBV27,TRBJ1-5,TRBD1,TGTGCCAGCAGTTCGCAACAGGGGGGTCAGCCCCAGCATTTT,CASSSQQGGQPQHF
.,TRBV6-2/TRBV6-3,TRBJ2-3,TRBD2,TGTGCCAGCAGTCGAACCGGGACTAGCGGGGACACGCAGTATTTT,CASSRTGTSGDTQYF
.,TRBV5-1,TRBJ1-2,.,TGCGCCAGCAGCCCCCTGTCCGGCGGTGGCTACACCTTC,CASSPLSGGGYTF
.,TRBV5-6,TRBJ1-6,.,TGTGCCAGCAGCTCCGGGCGGGGGTCGGCCCTCCACTTT,CASSSGRGSALHF
.,TRBV4-1,TRBJ1-5,.,TGCGCCAGCAGCCAATATCAGAGGTCGGGAATCAATCAGCCCCAGCATTTT,CASSQYQRSGINQPQHF
.,TRBV4-3,TRBJ2-3,TRBD2,TGCGCCAGCAGCCAAGAACGGGGGAGGGGCACAGATACGCAGTATTTT,CASSQERGRGTDTQYF
.,TRBV5-1,TRBJ1-1,.,TGCGCCAGCAGCTTAACGCCGCAGGTGAACACTGAAGCTTTCTTT,CASSLTPQVNTEAFF
.,TRBV5-1,TRBJ1-5,TRBD1,TGCGCCAGCAGCTTGGACGGACAGGGCAATCAGCCCCAGCATTTT,CASSLDGQGNQPQHF
few,TRBV5-1,TRBJ2-2,TRBD1,TGCGCCAGTCGCGCTGGACAGGGGGCTTGGGCCGGGGAGCTGTTTTTT,CASRAGQGAWAGELFF
.,TRBV16,TRBJ1-2,.,TGTGCCAGCAGCCAAGGGTCATCGGGGGATGGCTACACCTTC,CASSQGSSGDGYTF
.,TRBV28,TRBJ2-5,.,TGTGCCAGCAGTTTAGGGCCCGACGAGACCCAGTACTTC,CASSLGPDETQYF
.,TRBV19,TRBJ2-5,TRBD2,TGTGCCAGTAGTCTAGCGGTAACTGGGACCCAGTACTTC,CASSLAVTGTQYF
once,TRBV7-9,TRBJ1-2,.,TGTGCCAGCAGCTTAGTCGCAGGGGTTTCAGCTAACTATGGCTACACCTTC,CASSLVAGVSANYGYTF
.,TRBV6-6,TRBJ2-2,TRBD1,TGTGCCAGCAGTCGCCCCGGGACAGGGGAAAGGACCGGGGAGCTGTTTTTT,CASSRPGTGERTGELFF
.,TRBV19,TRBJ2-7,.,TGTGCCAGTAGTATGGGGCAGGGTCTCTCCTACGAGCAGTACTTC,CASSMGQGLSYEQYF
once,TRBV30,TRBJ1-6,.,TGTGCCTGGAGAGCGGGGACACTTAATTCACCCCTCCACTTT,CAWRAGTLNSPLHF
.,TRBV12-3/TRBV12-4,TRBJ2-5,.,TGTGCCAGCAGGGACAGCAACGGGGAGACCCAGTACTTC,CASRDSNGETQYF
.,TRBV9,TRBJ2-5,.,TGTGCCAGCAGCGTAGACTTCCCGGGAGAGACCCAGTACTTC,CASSVDFPGETQYF
.,TRBV18,TRBJ2-3,.,TGTGCCAGCTCATTGACAGCAGGCGATACGCAGTATTTT,CASSLTAGDTQYF
.,TRBV23-1,TRBJ1-6,.,TGCGCCAGCAGTCCCGTGACTGGACAGAATAATTCACCCCTCCACTTT,CASSPVTGQNNSPLHF
.,TRBV19,TRBJ2-2,TRBD2,TGTGCCAGTTCTAGGGGACTAGCGTTCGCGAACACCGGGGAGCTGTTTTTT,CASSRGLAFANTGELFF
.,TRBV19,TRBJ2-3,.,TGTGCCAGTGCCCAGGATCCCACAGATACGCAGTATTTT,CASAQDPTDTQYF
.,TRBV25-1,TRBJ2-2,TRBD2,TGTGCCAGCGTCCCCAGTAGCGGGGACTTGAACACCGGGGAGCTGTTTTTT,CASVPSSGDLNTGELFF
.,TRBV5-1,TRBJ2-7,.,TGCGCCAGCAGCCGCGGGGAGAAGCAGTACTTC,CASSRGEKQYF
.,TRBV7-2,TRBJ1-1,.,TGTGCCAGCAGCTCCGGGGGTTTTAACACTGAAGCTTTCTTT,CASSSGGFNTEAFF
.,TRBV3-1/TRBV3-2,TRBJ1-4,.,TGTGCCAGCAGCTACGAGAGGGCGGGCAGACCGCGTGTGTTTTTT,CASSYERAGRPRVFF
.,TRBV9,TRBJ2-1,.,TGTGCCAGCAGCGTAGTCCTCGGGAGCGGTCACTCCAATGAGCAGTTCTTC,CASSVVLGSGHSNEQFF
.,TRBV6-5,TRBJ1-1,.,TGTGCCAGCAGCTACAGGGAGGCGAGTACTGAAGCTTTCTTT,CASSYREASTEAFF
.,TRBV29-1,TRBJ1-4,.,TGCAGCGTTGCCGGGGGAACTAATGAAAAACTGTTTTTT,CSVAGGTNEKLFF
.,TRBV11-3,TRBJ1-1,.,TGTGCCAGCAGCTTAGGAGCACAGGGCGGGACTGAAGCTTTCTTT,CASSLGAQGGTEAFF
.,TRBV18,TRBJ2-3,TRBD2,TGTGCCAGCAAAAGGGGGACTAGCAGAGATACGCAGTATTTT,CASKRGTSRDTQYF
.,TRBV30,TRBJ2-7,.,TGTGCCTGGAGTGTATGGGGAGCAAACGAGCAGTACTTC,CAWSVWGANEQYF
.,TRBV2,TRBJ1-1,.,TGTGCCAGCGGGGCGAACACTGAAGCTTTCTTT,CASGANTEAFF
once,TRBV14,TRBJ1-2,TRBD1,TGTGCCAGCAGCCAGTACTGGACAGGGATGTATGGCTACACCTTC,CASSQYWTGMYGYTF
few,TRBV27,TRBJ1-2,TRBD1,TGTGCCAGCAGTCAAAGACAGGGGAACCTTTTTAACTATGGCTACACCTTC,CASSQRQGNLFNYGYTF
.,TRBV7-2,TRBJ1-3,TRBD1,TGTGCCAGCAGCTTGAGGACAGGCGGCTTCTCTGGAAACACCATATATTTT,CASSLRTGGFSGNTIYF
.,TRBV12-5,TRBJ2-5,.,TGTGCTAGTGGTTTAGGCCAGGGGGGAGTTCCTTTAGAGACCCAGTACTTC,CASGLGQGGVPLETQYF
.,TRBV4-3,TRBJ1-6,.,TGCGCCAGCAGCCAAGCAAAACAGGGCCTTTCACTTGGCTCCTATAATTCACCCCTCCACTTT,CASSQAKQGLSLGSYNSPLHF
once,TRBV10-2,TRBJ1-5,.,TGCGCCAGCAGTGAAGGGGATCAGCCCCAGCATTTT,CASSEGDQPQHF
.,TRBV19,TRBJ2-5,TRBD2,TGTGCCAGTAGTATATCCCCGGGGGGTCCTCCGGAGACCCAGTACTTC,CASSISPGGPPETQYF
.,TRBV11-2,TRBJ2-7,TRBD2,TGTGCCAGCAGCTCGGTAGCGGGGGGCTCCCACGAGCAGTACTTC,CASSSVAGGSHEQYF
few,TRBV10-3,TRBJ2-1,.,TGTGCCATCAGTGAAGTCGGGGTGGATGAGCAGTTCTTC,CAISEVGVDEQFF
.,TRBV2,TRBJ1-6,TRBD1,TGTGCCAGCAGTTTAACCGGGACAGGGGAGTCACCCCTCCACTTT,CASSLTGTGESPLHF
.,TRBV30,TRBJ1-6,.,TGTGCCTGGAATAGTTATAATTCACCCCTCCACTTT,CAWNSYNSPLHF
.,TRBV29-1,TRBJ1-1,.,TGCAGCGTAAGGGGCGCTGATGTGGGAGCTTTCTTT,CSVRGADVGAFF
.,TRBV7-8,TRBJ2-1,.,TGTGCCAGCAGCTTAGCAGGCCAGGGGTTGGCCAATGAGCAGTTCTTC,CASSLAGQGLANEQFF
.,TRBV9,TRBJ2-3,.,TGTGCCAGCAGCGTAACTACTACCGGAGATACGCAGTATTTT,CASSVTTTGDTQYF
.,TRBV7-9,TRBJ1-6,TRBD1,TGTGCCAGCAGTTCAGGACAGGGCTACCCTTATAATTCACCCCTCCACTTT,CASSSGQGYPYNSPLHF
.,TRBV24-1,TRBJ1-2,.,TGTGCCACCAGTGATAAGGGGCGGCAAGGCTACACCTTC,CATSDKGRQGYTF
.,TRBV28,TRBJ1-5,.,TGTGCCAGCAGAGTCGCGGATCAGCCCCAGCATTTT,CASRVADQPQHF
.,TRBV5-6,TRBJ1-6,TRBD1,TGTGCCAGCAGCGCCCTACAGGGGGCGAGTTCACCCCTCCACTTT,CASSALQGASSPLHF
.,TRBV7-9,TRBJ1-1,.,TGTGCCAGCAGCTCCGTTGGGGGGGCCGTTTCCGAAGCTTTCTTT,CASSSVGGAVSEAFF
.,TRBV24-1,TRBJ2-7,.,TGTGCCACCAGTGATACAGGGTACGAGCAGTACTTC,CATSDTGYEQYF
.,TRBV4-2,TRBJ1-6,.,TGTGCCAGCAGCCATTCTCCCTCCGATAATTCACCCCTCCACTTT,CASSHSPSDNSPLHF
.,TRBV10-1,TRBJ2-2,.,TGCGCCAGCAGTGAGTCGGGGCTCACCGGGGAGCTGTTTTTT,CASSESGLTGELFF